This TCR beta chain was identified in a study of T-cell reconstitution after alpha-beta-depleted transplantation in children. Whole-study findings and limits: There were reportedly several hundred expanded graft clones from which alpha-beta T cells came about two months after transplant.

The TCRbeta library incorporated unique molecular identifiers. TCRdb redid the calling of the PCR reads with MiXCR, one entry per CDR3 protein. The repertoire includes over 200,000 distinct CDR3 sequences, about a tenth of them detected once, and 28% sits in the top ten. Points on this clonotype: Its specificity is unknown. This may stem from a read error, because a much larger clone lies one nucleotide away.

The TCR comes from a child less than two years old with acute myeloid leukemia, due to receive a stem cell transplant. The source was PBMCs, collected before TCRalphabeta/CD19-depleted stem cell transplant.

CDR3 in amino acids: CASSQAGLGEAQYF. The CDR3 region has the DNA TGTGCCAGCAGCCAAGCTGGACTGGGAGAGGCCCAGTACTTC. The chain couples TRBV3-1 to TRBJ2-5, with a possible D match to TRBD2 (5 bases). This CDR3 has 14 amino acids. Germline CDR1 reads LGHDT; CDR2 reads YNNKEL (reference sequence).